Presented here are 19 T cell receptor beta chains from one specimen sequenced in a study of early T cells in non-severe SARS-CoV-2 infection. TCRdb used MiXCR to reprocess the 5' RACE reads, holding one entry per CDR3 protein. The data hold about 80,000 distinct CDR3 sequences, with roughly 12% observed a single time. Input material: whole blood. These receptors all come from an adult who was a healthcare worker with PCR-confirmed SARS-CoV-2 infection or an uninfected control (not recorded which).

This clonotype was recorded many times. The CDR3 nucleotides read TGTGCCAGCAGCCTTACGATCGCATCCTACGAGCAGTACTTC. Protein sequence: CASSLTIASYEQYF. The V gene is TRBV3-1, the J gene TRBJ2-7, with unresolved D. The V end lost 4 bases, the J end lost 1 base, and 11 bases lay between the germline ends. Per germline, CDR1 LGHDT and CDR2 YNNKEL (reference sequence). The CDR3 is made up of 14 amino acids.

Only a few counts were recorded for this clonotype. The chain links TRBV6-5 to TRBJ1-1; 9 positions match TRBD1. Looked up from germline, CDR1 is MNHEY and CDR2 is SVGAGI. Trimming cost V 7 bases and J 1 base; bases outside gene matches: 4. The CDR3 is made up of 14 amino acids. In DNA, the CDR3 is TGTGCCAGCACCCGGGGACAGGGGAACACTGAAGCTTTCTTT. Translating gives CASTRGQGNTEAFF.

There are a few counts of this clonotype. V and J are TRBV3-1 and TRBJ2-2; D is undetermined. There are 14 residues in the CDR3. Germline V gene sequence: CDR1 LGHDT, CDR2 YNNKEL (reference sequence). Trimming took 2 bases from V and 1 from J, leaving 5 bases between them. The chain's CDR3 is CASSQTWNTGELFF. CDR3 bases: TGTGCCAGCAGCCAAACCTGGAACACCGGGGAGCTGTTTTTT.

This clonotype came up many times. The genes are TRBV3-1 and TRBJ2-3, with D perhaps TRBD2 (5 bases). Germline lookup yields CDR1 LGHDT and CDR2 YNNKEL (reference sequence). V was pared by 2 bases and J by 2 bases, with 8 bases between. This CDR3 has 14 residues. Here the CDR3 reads CASSQLANTDTQYF. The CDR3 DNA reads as TGTGCCAGCAGCCAACTAGCAAACACAGATACGCAGTATTTT.

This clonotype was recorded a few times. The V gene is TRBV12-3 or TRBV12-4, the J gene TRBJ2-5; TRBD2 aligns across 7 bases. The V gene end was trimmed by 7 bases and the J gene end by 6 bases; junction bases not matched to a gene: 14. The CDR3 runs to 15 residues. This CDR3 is CASTPGGTLVQTQYF. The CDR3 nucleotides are TGTGCCAGCACCCCGGGGGGTACCCTCGTCCAGACCCAGTACTTC.

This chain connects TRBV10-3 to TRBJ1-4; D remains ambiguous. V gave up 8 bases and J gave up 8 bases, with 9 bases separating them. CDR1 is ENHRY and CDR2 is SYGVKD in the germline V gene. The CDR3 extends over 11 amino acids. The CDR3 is CAIRSQEKLFF. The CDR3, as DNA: TGTGCCATCCGGAGTCAGGAAAAACTGTTTTTT.

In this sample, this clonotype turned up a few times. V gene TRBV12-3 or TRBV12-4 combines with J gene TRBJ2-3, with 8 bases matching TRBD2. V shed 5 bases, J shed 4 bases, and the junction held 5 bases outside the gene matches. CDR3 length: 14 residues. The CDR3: CASSPGLGPDTQYF. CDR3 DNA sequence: TGTGCCAGCAGTCCGGGACTAGGGCCAGATACGCAGTATTTT.

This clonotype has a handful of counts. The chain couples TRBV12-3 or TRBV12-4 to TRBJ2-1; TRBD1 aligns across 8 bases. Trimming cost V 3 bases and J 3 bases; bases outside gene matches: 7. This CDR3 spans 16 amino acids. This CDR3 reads CASSLGQVTLYNEQFF. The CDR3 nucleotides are TGTGCCAGCAGTTTGGGACAGGTCACCCTCTACAATGAGCAGTTCTTC.

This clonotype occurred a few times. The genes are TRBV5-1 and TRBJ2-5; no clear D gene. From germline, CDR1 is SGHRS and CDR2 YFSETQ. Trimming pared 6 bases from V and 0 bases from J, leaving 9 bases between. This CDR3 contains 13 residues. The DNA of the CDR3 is TGCGCCAGCACTGATACAGACCAAGAGACCCAGTACTTC. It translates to CASTDTDQETQYF.

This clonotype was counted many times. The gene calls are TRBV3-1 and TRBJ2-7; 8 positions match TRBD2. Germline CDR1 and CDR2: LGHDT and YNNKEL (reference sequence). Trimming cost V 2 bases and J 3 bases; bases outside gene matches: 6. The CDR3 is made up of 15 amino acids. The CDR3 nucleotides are TGTGCCAGCAGCCAATTAGCGGGATCCGTCTACGAGCAGTACTTC. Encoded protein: CASSQLAGSVYEQYF.

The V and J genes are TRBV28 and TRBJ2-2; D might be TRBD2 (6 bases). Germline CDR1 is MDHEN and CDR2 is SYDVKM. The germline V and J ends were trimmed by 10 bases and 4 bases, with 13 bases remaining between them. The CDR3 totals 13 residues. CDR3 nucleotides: TGTGCCACCACGGAGGGGATCACCGGGGAGCTGTTTTTT. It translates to CATTEGITGELFF.

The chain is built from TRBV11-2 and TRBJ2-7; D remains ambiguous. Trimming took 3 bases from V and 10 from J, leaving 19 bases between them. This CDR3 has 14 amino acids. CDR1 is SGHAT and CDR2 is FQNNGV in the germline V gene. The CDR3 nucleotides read TGTGCCAGCAGCTTTTACTTGGGGTCTCTAGGTCAGTACTTC. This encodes CASSFYLGSLGQYF.

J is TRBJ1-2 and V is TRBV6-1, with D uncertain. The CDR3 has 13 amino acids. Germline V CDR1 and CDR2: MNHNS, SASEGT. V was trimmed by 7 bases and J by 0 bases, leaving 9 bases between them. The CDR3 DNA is TGTGCCAGCATCAACGGCGCTAACTATGGCTACACCTTC. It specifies CASINGANYGYTF.

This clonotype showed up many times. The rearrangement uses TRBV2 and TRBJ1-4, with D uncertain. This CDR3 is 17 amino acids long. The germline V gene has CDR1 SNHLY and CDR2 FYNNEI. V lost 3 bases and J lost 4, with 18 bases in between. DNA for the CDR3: TGTGCCAGCAGTGATGAGGATCTCAGACGATTTAATGAAAAACTGTTTTTT. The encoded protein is CASSDEDLRRFNEKLFF.

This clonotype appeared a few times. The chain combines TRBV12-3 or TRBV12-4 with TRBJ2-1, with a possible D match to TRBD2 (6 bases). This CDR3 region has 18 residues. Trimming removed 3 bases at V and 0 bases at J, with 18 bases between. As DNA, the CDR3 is TGTGCCAGCAGTTTCCCCACCCGGGGGAAAGGCTCCTACAATGAGCAGTTCTTC. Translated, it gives CASSFPTRGKGSYNEQFF.

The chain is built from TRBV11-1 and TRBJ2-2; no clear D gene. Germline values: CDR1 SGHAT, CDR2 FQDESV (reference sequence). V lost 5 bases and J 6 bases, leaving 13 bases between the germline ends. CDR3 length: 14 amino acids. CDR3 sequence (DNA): TGTGCCAGCAGCCGCATCCAGGATTCCGGGGAGCTGTTTTTT. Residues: CASSRIQDSGELFF.

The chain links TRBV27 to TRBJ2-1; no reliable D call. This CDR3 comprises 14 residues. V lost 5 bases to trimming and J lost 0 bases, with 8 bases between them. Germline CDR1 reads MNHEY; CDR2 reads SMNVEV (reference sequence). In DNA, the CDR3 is TGTGCCAGCAGTGTATTTAGCTCCTACAATGAGCAGTTCTTC. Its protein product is CASSVFSSYNEQFF.

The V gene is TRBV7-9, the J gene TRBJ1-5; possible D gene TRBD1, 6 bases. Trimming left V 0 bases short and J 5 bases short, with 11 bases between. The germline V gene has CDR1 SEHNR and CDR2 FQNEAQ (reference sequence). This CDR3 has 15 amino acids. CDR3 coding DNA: TGTGCCAGCAGCTTAGCGGGGGCAGGACATCAGCCCCAGCATTTT. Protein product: CASSLAGAGHQPQHF.

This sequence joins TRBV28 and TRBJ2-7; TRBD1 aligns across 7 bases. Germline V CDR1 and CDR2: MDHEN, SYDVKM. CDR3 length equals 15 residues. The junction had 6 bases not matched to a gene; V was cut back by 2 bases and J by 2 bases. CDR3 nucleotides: TGTGCCAGCAGTTTAAGTATTGGGACAGCCTACGAGCAGTACTTC. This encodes CASSLSIGTAYEQYF.